The 9 T cell receptor beta chains given below trace back to one sample, sequenced in a study of blood T cell repertoires in COVID-19. The data were produced by immunoSEQ multiplex PCR, yet TCRdb's version contains in-frame clones alone and is incomplete. This sample has roughly 30,000 clones, with just over 90% found just once. Material: peripheral blood. These TCRs come from a man between 60 and 70 years old with acute or convalescent COVID-19.

The rearrangement joins TRBV15 to TRBJ1-1, with D possibly being TRBD1 (6 bases). This CDR3 has 14 amino acids. The germline CDR1 and CDR2 sequences are LNHNV and YYDKDF (reference sequence). Between the trimmed V and J ends, which lost 6 bases and 8 bases, there was a span of 19 bases. CDR3: CATRGGGAVGEAFF. As DNA, the CDR3 is TGTGCCACCAGAGGAGGGGGGGCAGTTGGGGAAGCTTTCTTT.

V gene TRBV5-6 combines with J gene TRBJ1-1, with D hard to call. The CDR3 covers 14 residues. The V gene lost 0 bases and the J gene lost 0 bases, with 6 bases spanning the gap. Per the germline V gene, CDR1 is SGHDT and CDR2 is YYEEEE. CDR3 nucleotides: TGTGCCAGCAGCTTGGTACAGCTGAACACTGAAGCTTTCTTT. Amino acid sequence: CASSLVQLNTEAFF.

The V and J genes are TRBV12-5 and TRBJ1-2; D gene ambiguous. Deletions cut 6 bases from V and 6 bases from J, with 20 bases between. The germline V gene has CDR1 LGHNT and CDR2 FRNRAP. The CDR3 contains 15 residues. Written as DNA, the CDR3 is TGTGCTAGTGGACCCCAGAGCGGACCCAGGAATGGCTACACCTTC. Its translation: CASGPQSGPRNGYTF. Variable domain in full (rest from reference TRBV12-5 and TRBJ1-2): DARVTQTPRHKVTEMGQEVTMRCQPILGHNTVFWYRQTMMQGLELLAYFRNRAPLDDSGMPKDRFSAEMPDATLATLKIQPSEPRDSAVYFCASGPQSGPRNGYTFGSGTRLTVV.

V usage is TRBV5-4 and J usage is TRBJ2-2; possible D gene TRBD1, 5 bases. Trimming took 1 base from V and 5 from J, leaving 15 bases between them. The CDR3 length is 16 residues. Germline V gives CDR1 SGHNT, CDR2 YYREEE (reference sequence). The chain's CDR3 is CASSLRSLRQTGELFF. The CDR3 DNA reads TGTGCCAGCAGCTTGAGGTCCCTACGACAGACCGGGGAGCTGTTTTTT.

The V gene is TRBV5-1, the J gene TRBJ2-3; 9 nucleotides align to TRBD2. V trimming: 4 bases; J trimming: 1 base; junction bases outside the gene matches: 10. Germline V gives CDR1 SGHRS, CDR2 YFSETQ. The length of the CDR3 is 17 residues. CDR3 residues: CASSRGSGSLGTDTQYF. CDR3 nucleotide sequence: TGCGCCAGCAGCCGGGGTAGCGGGAGTTTGGGCACAGATACGCAGTATTTT.

The sample holds one count of this clone. The rearrangement links TRBV9 to TRBJ2-7, with D perhaps TRBD2 (6 bases). V was clipped by 0 bases and J by 6 bases, with 13 bases between them. This CDR3 is 14 amino acids long. Looked up from germline, CDR1 is SGDLS and CDR2 is YYNGEE. The CDR3 spells CASSVGRYGGEQYV. Here the CDR3 DNA reads TGTGCCAGCAGCGTAGGGAGGTACGGGGGCGAGCAGTACGTC.

The chain combines TRBV30 with TRBJ2-7; possible D gene TRBD1, 5 bases. Germline V gene data show CDR1 as GTSNPN and CDR2 as SVGIG (reference sequence). The CDR3 extends over 15 amino acids. V was clipped by 1 base and J by 0 bases, with 13 bases between them. DNA for the CDR3: TGTGCCTGGAGTGGTCTGGGGCTCAGCTCCTACGAGCAGTACTTC. Translating it yields CAWSGLGLSSYEQYF.

As DNA, the CDR3 is TGTGCCAGCAGCTGGGGACAGAACAATCAGCCCCAGCATTTT. This codes for CASSWGQNNQPQHF. The rearrangement uses TRBV5-5 and TRBJ1-5, with 7 bases lining up with TRBD1. The junction had 3 bases not matched to a gene; V was cut back by 3 bases and J by 3 bases. CDR3 length: 14 residues. In germline, CDR1 is SGHKS, CDR2 YYEKEE (reference sequence).

The CDR3, as DNA: TGTGCCAGCAGTGAAGAGCGGTTCTCCTACGAGCAGTACGTC. This sequence encodes CASSEERFSYEQYV. This sequence joins TRBV6-1 and TRBJ2-7; D may be TRBD2 (5 bases). V lost 1 base to trimming and J lost 0 bases, with 7 bases between them. The CDR3 runs to 14 residues. Germline V CDR1 and CDR2: MNHNS, SASEGT.